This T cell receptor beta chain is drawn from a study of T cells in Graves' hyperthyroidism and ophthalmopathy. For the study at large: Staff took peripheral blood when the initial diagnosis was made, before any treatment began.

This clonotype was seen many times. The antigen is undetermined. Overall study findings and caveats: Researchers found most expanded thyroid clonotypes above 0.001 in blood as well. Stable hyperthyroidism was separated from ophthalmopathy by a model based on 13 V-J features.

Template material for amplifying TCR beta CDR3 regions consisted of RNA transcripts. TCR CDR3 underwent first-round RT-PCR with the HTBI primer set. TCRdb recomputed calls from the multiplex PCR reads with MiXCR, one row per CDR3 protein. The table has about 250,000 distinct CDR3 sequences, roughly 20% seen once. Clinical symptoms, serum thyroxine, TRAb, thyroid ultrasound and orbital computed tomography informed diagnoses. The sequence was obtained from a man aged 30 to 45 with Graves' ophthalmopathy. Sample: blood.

The CDR3 spells CASSPSGGSNQPQHF. CDR3 coding DNA: TGTGCCAGCAGTCCCAGCGGAGGCAGCAATCAGCCCCAGCATTTT. The chain carries TRBV2 and TRBJ1-5; no reliable D call. Trimming removed 5 bases from V and 1 base from J, with 12 bases in between. The CDR3 spans 15 residues. Germline CDR1 and CDR2: SNHLY and FYNNEI. Full variable domain (outside the CDR3, taken from reference TRBV2 and TRBJ1-5): EPEVTQTPSHQVTQMGQEVILRCVPISNHLYFYWYRQILGQKVEFLVSFYNNEISEKSEIFDDQFSVERPDGSNFTLKIRSTKLEDSAMYFCASSPSGGSNQPQHFGDGTRLSIL.